This is a list of T cell receptor beta chains from one sample in a study of T cell responses to AZD1222 COVID-19 vaccine. Some clones are missing from TCRdb's copy, which holds only in-frame ones; the method was immunoSEQ multiplex PCR. Seen here are roughly 100,000 clones, around 87% observed once, and the top ten hold approximately 10%. This sample comprised peripheral blood, obtained 28 days after the second AZD1222 dose. All receptors come from an adult who received the AZD1222 COVID-19 vaccine. Both conserved end residues are part of each CDR3. The order of the fields is V gene, CDR3 length, J gene, CDR3 protein.

>TRBV6-2/TRBV6-3|16|TRBJ1-2
CASSRPQGSLNYGYTF
>TRBV7-9|13|TRBJ2-7
CASSLLTSYEQYF
>TRBV7-2|15|TRBJ2-5
CASSPWGSGQETQYF
>TRBV28|15|TRBJ2-1
CASSGLAPSYNEQFF
>TRBV7-6|15|TRBJ2-1
CASSAGQGLLDEQFF
>TRBV5-1|14|TRBJ1-5
CASSFGGAEQPQHF
>TRBV3-1/TRBV3-2|13|TRBJ1-2
CASSQEPGGGYTF
>TRBV7-9|13|TRBJ1-1
CASNKGQNTEAFF
>TRBV15|15|TRBJ2-2
CATRLAGLNTGELFF
>TRBV5-6|15|TRBJ1-3
CASSTKDRAGNTIYF
>TRBV27|15|TRBJ1-6
CASSLGFRVPSPLHF
>TRBV5-1|15|TRBJ1-1
CASSLGVQPNTEAFF
>TRBV28|12|TRBJ1-2
CASTPGPYGYTF
>TRBV20-1|15|TRBJ1-4
CSASGDGATNEKLFF
>TRBV3-1/TRBV3-2|13|TRBJ1-5
CASSQDSSQPQHF
>TRBV12-3/TRBV12-4|11|TRBJ2-2
CASSFFRELFF
>TRBV29-1|12|TRBJ1-5
CSAGQSNQPQHF
>TRBV2|16|TRBJ1-6
CASRPWGASYNSPLHF
>TRBV7-2|15|TRBJ2-5
CASSRGRGLGETQYF
>TRBV19|14|TRBJ1-2
CASRQKTGLYGYTF
>TRBV5-6|13|TRBJ2-3
CASSLFHTDTQYF
>TRBV6-5|14|TRBJ2-1
CASSLATSYNEQFF
>TRBV27|13|TRBJ2-7
CASSTGAFYEQYF
>TRBV5-4|14|TRBJ2-7
CASSLAGRPYEQYF
>TRBV3-1/TRBV3-2|13|TRBJ2-1
CASSQWVGNEQFF
>TRBV30|14|TRBJ1-4
CAWCPTGVGEKLFF
>TRBV5-5|16|TRBJ2-3
CASSLATTASTDTQYF
>TRBV7-9|13|TRBJ2-3
CASSGQRTDTQYF
>TRBV19|11|TRBJ1-1
CASSSGIEAFF
>TRBV5-6|14|TRBJ1-2
CASSSSKGTYGYTF
>TRBV30|14|TRBJ2-3
CAWSWARETDTQYF
>TRBV27|14|TRBJ2-6
CASSHLTGATVLTF
>TRBV30|12|TRBJ2-7
CAWSSNPTGQYF
>TRBV7-2|15|TRBJ2-7
CASSLGLAVSYEQYF
>TRBV12-3/TRBV12-4|13|TRBJ1-2
CASARTGNYGYTF
>TRBV6-1|16|TRBJ2-2
CASSVFEGALAGELFF
>TRBV28|11|TRBJ2-1
CASSRLYEQFF